A single sample gave rise to the 17 T cell receptor beta chains below, sequenced in a study of cytomegalovirus exposure and HLA in healthy donors. The PCR employed 60 Vbeta primers together with 13 Jbeta primers. TCRdb keeps only in-frame clones here, not all; method: immunoSEQ multiplex PCR. Here the sample spans over 75,000 clones, around 73% being singletons. The source material was PBMCs. The receptors were gathered from a woman in her sixties or seventies in good health and CMV-seronegative.

CDR3 nucleotides: TGTGCCAGCAGCTTAGTAGGGGCGGGCAATCAGCCCCAGCATTTT. Translation: CASSLVGAGNQPQHF. This rearrangement joins TRBV7-2 to TRBJ1-5; a possible D gene is TRBD1 (5 bases). This CDR3 is 15 amino acids long. V was trimmed by 1 base and J by 2 bases, leaving 9 bases between them. The germline gives CDR1 SGHTA, CDR2 FQGNSA.

This clone has just a few counts. V usage is TRBV5-4 and J usage is TRBJ2-3; maybe TRBD1 (5 bases). Germline V gene sequence: CDR1 SGHNT, CDR2 YYREEE (reference sequence). CDR3 length: 14 amino acids. Trimming removed 2 bases at V and 2 bases at J, with 9 bases between. The CDR3, as DNA: TGTGCCAGCAGCTTAGGGGTAACCACAGATACGCAGTATTTT. Protein: CASSLGVTTDTQYF.

CDR3 amino acids: CASSYSGGTRGYTF. CDR3 coding DNA: TGTGCCAGCAGTTACTCCGGAGGGACGAGGGGCTACACCTTC. The chain links TRBV6-5 to TRBJ1-2, with D possibly matching TRBD1 (5 bases). Trimming cost V 0 bases and J 8 bases, with 13 bases left between them. Per germline, CDR1 MNHEY and CDR2 SVGAGI. The CDR3 spans 14 residues.

The J gene is TRBJ2-7, the V gene TRBV27; 10 bases line up with TRBD1. Looked up from germline, CDR1 is MNHEY and CDR2 is SMNVEV (reference sequence). The CDR3 covers 15 residues. Trimming at V came to 5 bases and at J to 2 bases, leaving 6 bases not matched to a gene. The chain's CDR3 is CASSRGQGSTYEQYF. The CDR3 coding sequence is TGTGCCAGCAGTCGGGGACAGGGGTCGACCTACGAGCAGTACTTC.

The rearrangement joins TRBV5-1 to TRBJ2-1; D possibly corresponds to TRBD1 (7 bases). Germline assignment: CDR1 SGHRS and CDR2 YFSETQ. This CDR3 spans 16 amino acids. V lost 2 bases, J lost 8 bases, and 20 bases lay in between. DNA of the CDR3: TGCGCCAGCAGCTTCTTATCAGGGGGGACGCGGGATGAGCAGTTCTTC. This gives the protein CASSFLSGGTRDEQFF.

This clone was counted only a few times. This chain links TRBV27 with TRBJ2-1, with 10 bases fitting TRBD1. Germline assignment: CDR1 MNHEY and CDR2 SMNVEV (reference sequence). V gave up 6 bases and J gave up 2 bases; unmatched junction bases: 10. CDR3 size: 17 residues. The CDR3 coding sequence is TGTGCCAGCAGCCTCAGGGCGGGGACAGGGGCCTACAATGAGCAGTTCTTC. This translates into CASSLRAGTGAYNEQFF.

Points on this clone: Other DNA variants within this sample encode the same CDR3. The chain is built from TRBV7-9 and TRBJ1-1; TRBD1 matches at 9 bases. The J segment lost 2 bases and the V segment lost 5 bases, leaving 3 bases of the junction unmatched. CDR1 SEHNR and CDR2 FQNEAQ come from the germline V gene (reference sequence). This CDR3 has 14 residues. The CDR3 nucleotides read TGTGCCAGCAGCCTGGGACAGGGTAACACTGAAGCTTTCTTT. It codes for CASSLGQGNTEAFF.

This chain links TRBV12-2 with TRBJ1-2. TRBV12-2 is a known pseudogene. The CDR3 extends over 15 amino acids. The CDR3 nucleotides read TGTGCAAGTCGCCCCCGGAAAGGGGAGGGCTATGGCTACACCTTC. This codes for CASRPRKGEGYGYTF.

This clone was seen a single time. The CDR3 is CASKVNYPNSPLHF. DNA for the CDR3: TGTGCCAGTAAAGTCAACTACCCGAATTCACCCCTCCACTTT. This chain connects TRBV19 to TRBJ1-6; D unclear. From germline, CDR1 is LNHDA and CDR2 SQIVND (reference sequence). V lost 7 bases and J 7 bases, leaving 14 bases between the germline ends. This CDR3 spans 14 amino acids.

This clone was seen a handful of times. The V call is TRBV29-1, the J call TRBJ2-1; no reliable D call. This CDR3 has 9 residues. Germline assignment: CDR1 SQVTM and CDR2 ANQGSEA. The V and J ends lost 4 bases and 9 bases respectively, with 4 bases between them. The CDR3 spells CSVASEQFF. In nucleotides, the CDR3 is TGCAGCGTTGCGTCTGAGCAGTTCTTC.

This clone was detected only a few times. The gene calls are TRBV4-1 and TRBJ1-2; 12 bases are shared with TRBD1. This CDR3 region has 16 residues. V lost 4 bases to trimming and J lost 7 bases; unmatched junction nucleotides: 10. Germline CDR1 and CDR2: MGHRA and YSYEKL. The CDR3: CASSPTPGTGGGGYTF. The CDR3 DNA reads TGCGCCAGCAGCCCTACACCCGGGACAGGGGGCGGTGGCTACACCTTC.

This clone has a handful of counts. This chain links TRBV19 with TRBJ2-7; 7 positions agree with TRBD1. V was pared by 4 bases and J by 3 bases, with 15 bases of the junction left unmatched. Germline CDR1 and CDR2: LNHDA and SQIVND (reference sequence). This CDR3 region has 17 residues. CDR3 in amino acids: CASSTYTGQQGVYEQYF. The CDR3 coding sequence is TGTGCCAGTAGTACTTACACCGGACAGCAGGGGGTCTACGAGCAGTACTTC.

J is TRBJ2-3 and V is TRBV25-1; D might be TRBD2 (7 bases). The CDR3 covers 17 residues. From germline, CDR1 is MGHDK and CDR2 SYGVNS. Trimming cost V 4 bases and J 2 bases, with 19 bases left between them. The CDR3 DNA reads TGTGCCAGCAGTGTGACCGTGGGGGGGCTCTCCACAGATACGCAGTATTTT. Its protein product is CASSVTVGGLSTDTQYF.

The chain joins TRBV19 to TRBJ1-1; the D is unclear. Between the trimmed V and J ends, which lost 4 bases and 2 bases, there was a span of 11 bases. Germline V gene lookup returns CDR1 LNHDA and CDR2 SQIVND (reference sequence). This CDR3 has 14 amino acids. CDR3 DNA sequence: TGTGCCAGTAGTAGCGCCGAAAGAAACACTGAAGCTTTCTTT. Its protein product is CASSSAERNTEAFF.

V and J are TRBV19 and TRBJ1-1, with 7 bases fitting TRBD1. This CDR3 is 15 amino acids long. J gave up 1 base and V 4 bases, and 6 bases lay outside the gene matches. Germline CDR1 is LNHDA and CDR2 is SQIVND (reference sequence). The CDR3 loop reads CASSTSTGANTEAFF. CDR3 nucleotides: TGTGCCAGTAGTACCTCAACAGGGGCGAACACTGAAGCTTTCTTT. Drawing the rest from reference TRBV19 and TRBJ1-1, the complete variable domain is DGGITQSPKYLFRKEGQNVTLSCEQNLNHDAMYWYRQDPGQGLRLIYYSQIVNDFQKGDIAEGYSVSREKKESFPLTVTSAQKNPTAFYLCASSTSTGANTEAFFGQGTRLTVV.

This rearrangement joins TRBV30 to TRBJ1-3; the D is unclear. Trimming took 3 bases from V and 1 from J, leaving 10 bases between them. The CDR3 consists of 14 residues. Germline CDR1 GTSNPN, CDR2 SVGIG (reference sequence). The CDR3 DNA reads TGTGCCTGGAGCCCGACTTTATCTGGAAACACCATATATTTT. It is translated as CAWSPTLSGNTIYF.

CDR3 coding DNA: TGTGCCAGCAGCCCACGGGGGACAGAGACCAATCAGCCCCAGCATTTT. It yields the protein CASSPRGTETNQPQHF. The V gene is TRBV2, the J gene TRBJ1-5; 7 bases fit TRBD1. The germline V gene encodes CDR1 SNHLY and CDR2 FYNNEI. The CDR3 covers 16 residues. The V and J ends lost 6 bases and 3 bases, in that order; junction bases with no gene match: 11.